This entry features one T cell receptor beta chain sequence. What it binds is not known. This CDR3 spans 14 amino acids. Trimming took 7 bases from V and 0 from J, leaving 12 bases between them. The germline V gene has CDR1 SNHLY and CDR2 FYNNEI. The data were produced by immunoSEQ multiplex PCR, yet TCRdb's version contains in-frame clones alone and is incomplete. This table holds about 63,000 clones, about 79% found once. The ViraFEST assay expanded antigen-specific CD4+ T cells with viral peptide pools before sequencing. Cells that had been cultured for 10 days were the source of isolated CD4+ T cells. Nucleocapsid antibody tests were negative, and the vaccine recipients had no prior SARS-CoV-2 infection. Fresh IL-2-containing medium replaced half the medium on days 3 and 7. The sample originates from a study of vaccination effects on CD4 cells after COVID-19.

The chain carries TRBV2 and TRBJ1-1; D is unclear. The sequence was obtained from a human donor who received a COVID-19 vaccine. The source was CD4+ T cells from PBMCs cultured with HCoV-OC43 spike peptides, collected before COVID-19 vaccination. The subset: HCoV-OC43 spike overlapping peptide pool stimulation. The CDR3 loop reads CASNKGPVNTEAFF. Written as DNA, the CDR3 is TGTGCCAGCAATAAAGGACCGGTGAACACTGAAGCTTTCTTT.